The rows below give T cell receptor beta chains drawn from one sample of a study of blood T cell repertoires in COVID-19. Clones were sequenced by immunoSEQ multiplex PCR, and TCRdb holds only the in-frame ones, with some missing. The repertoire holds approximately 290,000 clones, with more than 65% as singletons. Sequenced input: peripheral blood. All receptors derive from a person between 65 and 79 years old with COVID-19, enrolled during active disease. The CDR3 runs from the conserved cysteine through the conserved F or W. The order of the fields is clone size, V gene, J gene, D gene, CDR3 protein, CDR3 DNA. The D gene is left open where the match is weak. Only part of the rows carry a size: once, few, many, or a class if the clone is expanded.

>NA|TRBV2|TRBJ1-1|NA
CASNSGYGGGGNTEAFF
TGTGCCAGCAACAGCGGGTATGGGGGCGGGGGAAACACTGAAGCTTTCTTT
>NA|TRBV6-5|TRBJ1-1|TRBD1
CASSYSVGQGIEAFF
TGTGCCAGCAGTTACTCAGTGGGACAGGGGATTGAAGCTTTCTTT
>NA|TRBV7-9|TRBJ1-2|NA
CASSLGGGDGYTF
TGTGCCAGCAGCTTAGGTGGGGGGGATGGCTACACCTTC
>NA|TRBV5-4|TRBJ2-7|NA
CASSFRDSYEQYF
TGTGCCAGCAGCTTTCGAGACTCCTACGAGCAGTACTTC
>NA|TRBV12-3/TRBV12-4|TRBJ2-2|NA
CASKWSAGELFF
TGTGCCAGCAAATGGAGTGCCGGGGAGCTGTTTTTT
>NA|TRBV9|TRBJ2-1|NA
CASSSRSGKSYNEQFF
TGTGCCAGCAGCTCAAGATCGGGGAAATCCTACAATGAGCAGTTCTTC
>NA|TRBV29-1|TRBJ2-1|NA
CSVEVPGRGGYEQFF
TGCAGCGTTGAAGTACCCGGCCGTGGGGGCTATGAGCAGTTCTTC
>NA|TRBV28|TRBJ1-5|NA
CASSPIVDRFSNQPQHF
TGTGCCAGCAGTCCCATCGTAGACAGGTTTAGCAATCAGCCCCAGCATTTT
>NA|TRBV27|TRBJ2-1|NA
CASSLAGIIFNEQFF
TGTGCCAGCAGTTTAGCGGGCATTATATTCAATGAGCAGTTCTTC
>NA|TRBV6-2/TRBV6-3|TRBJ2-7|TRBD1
CASSSYSTGYEQYF
TGTGCCAGCAGTTCATACTCGACAGGGTACGAGCAGTACTTC
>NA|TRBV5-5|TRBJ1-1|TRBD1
CASTGTGLTEAFF
TGTGCCAGCACGGGGACAGGATTGACTGAAGCTTTCTTT
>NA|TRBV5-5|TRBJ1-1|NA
CASSWIDRFSTEAFF
TGTGCCAGCAGCTGGATTGACAGGTTTTCCACTGAAGCTTTCTTT
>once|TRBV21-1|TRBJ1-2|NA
CASSKAQRRSFYGYTF
TGTGCCAGCAGCAAAGCGCAGAGGAGGAGTTTCTATGGCTACACCTTC
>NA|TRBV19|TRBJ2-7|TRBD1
CASTRTGASYEQYF
TGTGCCAGTACTAGGACAGGAGCCTCCTACGAGCAGTACTTC
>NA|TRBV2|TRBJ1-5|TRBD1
CATSSGQGNQPQHF
TGTGCCACCTCCAGCGGACAGGGGAATCAGCCCCAGCATTTT
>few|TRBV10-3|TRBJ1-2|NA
CAIGQGYYGYTF
TGTGCCATCGGCCAGGGTTACTATGGCTACACCTTC
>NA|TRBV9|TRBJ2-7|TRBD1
CASSTGTGGLYEQYF
TGTGCCAGCAGCACAGGGACAGGGGGCTTATACGAGCAGTACTTC
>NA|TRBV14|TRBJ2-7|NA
CASSPATGGKQYF
TGTGCCAGCAGCCCCGCTACTGGCGGCAAGCAGTACTTC
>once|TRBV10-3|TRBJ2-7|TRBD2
CAASSGTSGYEQYF
TGTGCCGCATCCTCCGGGACTAGCGGATACGAGCAGTACTTC
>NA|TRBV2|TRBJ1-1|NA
CASRAEGLTNTEAFF
TGTGCCAGCAGAGCGGAGGGGTTGACGAACACTGAAGCTTTCTTT
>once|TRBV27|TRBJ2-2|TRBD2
CASSSPGTSSAGELFF
TGTGCCAGCAGTTCTCCCGGGACTAGTTCCGCCGGGGAGCTGTTTTTT
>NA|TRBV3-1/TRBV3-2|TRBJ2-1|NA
CASSQDEPVGGLDEQFF
TGTGCCAGCAGCCAAGATGAACCGGTGGGAGGTTTAGATGAGCAGTTCTTC
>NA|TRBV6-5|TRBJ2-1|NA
CASSPQPLAASQFF
TGTGCCAGCAGTCCTCAACCGTTAGCGGCTTCGCAGTTCTTC
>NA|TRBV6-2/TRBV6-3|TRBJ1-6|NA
CASSTGNSPLHF
TGTGCCAGCAGCACAGGGAATTCACCCCTCCACTTT
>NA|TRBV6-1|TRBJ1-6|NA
CASSETGQGSPLHF
TGTGCCAGCAGTGAGACAGGTCAGGGTTCACCCCTCCACTTT
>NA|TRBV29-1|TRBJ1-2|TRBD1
CSGYRGRFYGYTF
TGCAGCGGTTACAGGGGGCGCTTCTATGGCTACACCTTC
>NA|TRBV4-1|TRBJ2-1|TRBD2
CASSQDPPLAGGNNEQFF
TGCGCCAGCAGCCAAGACCCGCCCCTAGCGGGGGGTAATAATGAGCAGTTCTTC
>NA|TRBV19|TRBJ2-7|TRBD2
CASRESGTSVSYEQYF
TGTGCCAGTAGAGAGTCTGGGACTAGCGTCTCCTACGAGCAGTACTTC
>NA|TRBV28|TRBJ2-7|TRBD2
CASSSPGRAGSYEQYF
TGTGCCAGCAGTTCACCCGGGAGGGCCGGGTCCTACGAGCAGTACTTC
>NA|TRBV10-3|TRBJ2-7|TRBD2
CAVGTSGKYEQYF
TGTGCCGTCGGGACTAGCGGGAAATACGAGCAGTACTTC
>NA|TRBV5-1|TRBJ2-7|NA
CASSPDSAGSYEQYF
TGCGCCAGCAGCCCAGACAGTGCCGGCTCCTACGAGCAGTACTTC
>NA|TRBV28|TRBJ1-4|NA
CASSKLWSVSGQINEKLFF
TGTGCCAGCAGTAAATTGTGGTCGGTCTCGGGTCAGATAAATGAAAAACTGTTTTTT
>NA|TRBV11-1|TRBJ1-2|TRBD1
CASSSSGGVYGYTF
TGTGCCAGCAGCTCCTCAGGGGGCGTTTATGGCTACACCTTC
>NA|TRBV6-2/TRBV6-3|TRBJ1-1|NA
CASSYAGVRAFF
TGTGCCAGCAGTTACGCAGGGGTTAGGGCTTTCTTT
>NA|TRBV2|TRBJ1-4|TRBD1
CASRDRVGEKLFF
TGTGCCAGCAGAGACAGGGTCGGGGAAAAACTGTTTTTT
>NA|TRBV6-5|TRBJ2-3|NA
CASSYSRASGDTQYF
TGTGCCAGCAGTTATAGCAGGGCTAGTGGAGATACGCAGTATTTT
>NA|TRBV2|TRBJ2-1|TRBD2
CASSVLAGGNEQFF
TGTGCCAGCAGTGTGCTAGCGGGAGGCAATGAGCAGTTCTTC
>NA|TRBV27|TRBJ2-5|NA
CASSLPRGIPRETQYF
TGTGCCAGCAGTTTGCCCCGCGGGATACCTCGGGAGACCCAGTACTTC
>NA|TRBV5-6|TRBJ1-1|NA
CASSSWGDTEAFF
TGTGCCAGCAGCTCTTGGGGGGACACTGAAGCTTTCTTT
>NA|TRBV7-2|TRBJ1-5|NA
CASSLEEQSYQPQHF
TGTGCCAGCAGCTTAGAAGAACAGAGTTATCAGCCCCAGCATTTT
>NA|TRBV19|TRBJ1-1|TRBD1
CAATTETGRNTEAFF
TGTGCCGCGACCACCGAGACAGGGAGGAACACTGAAGCTTTCTTT
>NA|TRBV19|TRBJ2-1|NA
CASSWRGDGPEQFF
TGTGCCAGTAGTTGGAGGGGCGACGGTCCTGAGCAGTTCTTC
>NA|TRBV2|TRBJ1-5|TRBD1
CASNEQGTDQPQHF
TGTGCCAGCAACGAACAGGGGACCGATCAGCCCCAGCATTTT
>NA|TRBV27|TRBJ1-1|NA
CASSLWGGRGAFF
TGTGCCAGCAGTTTATGGGGGGGCCGGGGAGCTTTCTTT
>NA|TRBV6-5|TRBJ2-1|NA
CASSYSGGVNEQFF
TGTGCCAGCAGTTACAGTGGAGGGGTCAATGAGCAGTTCTTC
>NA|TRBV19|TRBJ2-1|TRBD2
CASSLFSGTPRDNEQFF
TGTGCCAGTAGCCTCTTTAGCGGGACCCCCCGGGACAATGAGCAGTTCTTC
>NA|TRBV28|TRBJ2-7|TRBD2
CASSQPGREQYF
TGTGCCAGCAGCCAACCCGGGAGGGAGCAGTACTTC
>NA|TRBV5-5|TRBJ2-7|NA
CASSLDQGPIYEQYF
TGTGCCAGCAGCTTGGACCAGGGTCCGATCTACGAGCAGTACTTC
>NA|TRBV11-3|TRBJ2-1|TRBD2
CASSLDLGSGAPTMFF
TGTGCCAGCAGCTTAGATTTGGGTAGCGGGGCCCCTACCATGTTCTTC
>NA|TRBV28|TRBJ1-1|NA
CASRGGSTGTEAFF
TGTGCCAGCAGGGGAGGGTCGACGGGGACTGAAGCTTTCTTT
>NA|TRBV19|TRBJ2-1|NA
CASSAPGWTLRTRDSNEQFF
TGTGCCAGTAGTGCCCCTGGGTGGACGTTACGGACGAGAGACAGCAATGAGCAGTTCTTC
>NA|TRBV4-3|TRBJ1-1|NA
CASSHPGTCGEAFF
TGCGCCAGCAGCCATCCCGGGACATGTGGTGAAGCTTTCTTT